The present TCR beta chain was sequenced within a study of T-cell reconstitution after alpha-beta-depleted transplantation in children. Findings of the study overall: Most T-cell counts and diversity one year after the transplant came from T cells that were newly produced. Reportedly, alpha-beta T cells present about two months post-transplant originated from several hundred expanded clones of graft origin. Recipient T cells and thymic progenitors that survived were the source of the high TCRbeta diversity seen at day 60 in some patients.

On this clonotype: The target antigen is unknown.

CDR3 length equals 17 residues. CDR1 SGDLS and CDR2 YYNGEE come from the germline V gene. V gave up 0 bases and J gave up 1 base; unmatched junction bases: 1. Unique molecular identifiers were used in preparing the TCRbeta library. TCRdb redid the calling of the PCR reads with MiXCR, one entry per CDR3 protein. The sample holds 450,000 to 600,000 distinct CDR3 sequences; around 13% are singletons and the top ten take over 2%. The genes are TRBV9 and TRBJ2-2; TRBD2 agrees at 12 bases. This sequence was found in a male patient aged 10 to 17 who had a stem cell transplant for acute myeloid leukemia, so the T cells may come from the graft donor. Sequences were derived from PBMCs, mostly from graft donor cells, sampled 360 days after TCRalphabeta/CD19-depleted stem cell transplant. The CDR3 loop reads CASSVATSGRNTGELFF. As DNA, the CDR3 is TGTGCCAGCAGCGTAGCGACTAGCGGGAGGAACACCGGGGAGCTGTTTTTT.